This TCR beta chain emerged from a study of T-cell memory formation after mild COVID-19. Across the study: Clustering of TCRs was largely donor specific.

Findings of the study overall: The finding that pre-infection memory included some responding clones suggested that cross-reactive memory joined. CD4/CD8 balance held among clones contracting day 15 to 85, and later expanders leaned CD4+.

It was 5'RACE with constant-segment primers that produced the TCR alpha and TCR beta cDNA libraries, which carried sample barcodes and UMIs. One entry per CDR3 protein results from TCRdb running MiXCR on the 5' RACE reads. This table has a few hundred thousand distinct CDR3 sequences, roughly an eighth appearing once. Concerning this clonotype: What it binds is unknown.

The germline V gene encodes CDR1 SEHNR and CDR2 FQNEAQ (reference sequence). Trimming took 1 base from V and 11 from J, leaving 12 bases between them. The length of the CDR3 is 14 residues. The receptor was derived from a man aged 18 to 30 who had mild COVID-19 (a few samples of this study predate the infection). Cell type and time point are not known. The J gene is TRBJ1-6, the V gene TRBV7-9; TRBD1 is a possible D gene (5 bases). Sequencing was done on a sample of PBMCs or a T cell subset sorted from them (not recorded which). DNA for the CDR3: TGTGCCAGCAGCTTAGTGGGGGGTAAAGCACCCCTCCACTTT. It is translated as CASSLVGGKAPLHF.